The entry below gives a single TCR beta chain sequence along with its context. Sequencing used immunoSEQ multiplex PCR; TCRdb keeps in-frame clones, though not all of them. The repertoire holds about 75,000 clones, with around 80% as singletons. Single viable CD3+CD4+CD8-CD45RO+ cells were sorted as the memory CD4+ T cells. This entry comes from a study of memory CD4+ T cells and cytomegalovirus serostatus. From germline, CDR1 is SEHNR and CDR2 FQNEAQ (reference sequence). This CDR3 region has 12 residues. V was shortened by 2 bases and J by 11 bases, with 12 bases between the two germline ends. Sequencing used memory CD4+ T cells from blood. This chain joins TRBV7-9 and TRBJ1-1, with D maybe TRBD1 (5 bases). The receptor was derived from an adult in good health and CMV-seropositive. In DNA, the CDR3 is TGTGCCAGCAGCTTAAGACAGACCACGGCTTTCTTT. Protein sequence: CASSLRQTTAFF.